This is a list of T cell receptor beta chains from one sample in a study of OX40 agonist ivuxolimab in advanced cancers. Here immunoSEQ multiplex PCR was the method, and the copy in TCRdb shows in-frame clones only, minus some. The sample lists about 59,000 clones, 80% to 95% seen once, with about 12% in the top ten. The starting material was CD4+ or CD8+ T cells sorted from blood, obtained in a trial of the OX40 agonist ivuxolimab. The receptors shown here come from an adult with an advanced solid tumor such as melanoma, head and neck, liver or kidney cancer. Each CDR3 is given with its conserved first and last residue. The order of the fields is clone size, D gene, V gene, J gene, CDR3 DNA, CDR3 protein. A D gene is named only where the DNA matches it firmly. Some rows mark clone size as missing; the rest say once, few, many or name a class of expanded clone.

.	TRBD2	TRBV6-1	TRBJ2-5	TGTGCCAGCAGTGTCTTAGCGGGAATCCAAGAGACCCAGTACTTC	CASSVLAGIQETQYF
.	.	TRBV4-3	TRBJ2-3	TGCGCCAGCAGCCAAGATTTACAGATGACAGATACGCAGTATTTT	CASSQDLQMTDTQYF
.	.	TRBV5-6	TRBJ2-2	TGTGCCAGCAGCTTGGGTGCGGGATTCACCGGGGAGCTGTTTTTT	CASSLGAGFTGELFF
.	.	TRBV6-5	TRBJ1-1	TGTGCCAGCAGGGACGGGACTGAAGCTTTCTTT	CASRDGTEAFF
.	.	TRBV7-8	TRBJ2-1	TGTGCCAGCAGCCCGGGTTACAATGAGCAGTTCTTC	CASSPGYNEQFF
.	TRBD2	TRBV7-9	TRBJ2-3	TGTGCCAGCAGCTTAAAGGACCGGGAGGGCGACACAGATACGCAGTATTTT	CASSLKDREGDTDTQYF
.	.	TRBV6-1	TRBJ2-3	TGTGCCAGCAGTGACAGGGTTCGTACAGATACGCAGTATTTT	CASSDRVRTDTQYF
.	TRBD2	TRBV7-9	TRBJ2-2	TGTGCCAGCAGCCCCCCCCGGGAGGGCACCGGGGAGCTGTTTTTT	CASSPPREGTGELFF
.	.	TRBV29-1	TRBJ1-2	TGCAGCGTTGAAGGGGATTTCGGACAGTGGGCTAACTATGGCTACACCTTC	CSVEGDFGQWANYGYTF
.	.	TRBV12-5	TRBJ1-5	TGTGCTAGTGGTTTGGTATCACATAAGGACAGCAATCAGCCCCAGCATTTT	CASGLVSHKDSNQPQHF
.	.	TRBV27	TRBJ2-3	TGTGCCAGCAGTTTCGTCCCCACAGATACGCAGTATTTT	CASSFVPTDTQYF
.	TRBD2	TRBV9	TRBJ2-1	TGTGCCAGCAGTGAGACTAGCGGGAGGGACAATGAGCAGTTCTTC	CASSETSGRDNEQFF
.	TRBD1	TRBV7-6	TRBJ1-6	TGTGCCAGCAGCTTAGAGACAGGGTCTAATTCACCCCTCCACTTT	CASSLETGSNSPLHF
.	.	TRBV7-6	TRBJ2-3	TGTGCCAGCAGTCCCTGGCCGGACGGCACAGATACGCAGTATTTT	CASSPWPDGTDTQYF
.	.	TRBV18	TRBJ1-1	TGTGCCAGCTCACCGAAATGGACGCCTAGGGGCACTGAAGCTTTCTTT	CASSPKWTPRGTEAFF
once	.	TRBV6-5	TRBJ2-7	TGTGCCAGCAGTTTGACTCTGGACTACGAGCAGTACTTC	CASSLTLDYEQYF
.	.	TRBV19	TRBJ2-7	TGTGCCAGTAGCGCCGGGAAGACCTACGAGCAGTACTTC	CASSAGKTYEQYF
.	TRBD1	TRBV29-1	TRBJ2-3	TGCAGCGTTGAGCCGGACAGGGCTTTCACAGATACGCAGTATTTT	CSVEPDRAFTDTQYF
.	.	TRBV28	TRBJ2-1	TGTGCCAGCAGTGAATGGGGGGGGCCGAGCTCCTACAATGAGCAGTTCTTC	CASSEWGGPSSYNEQFF
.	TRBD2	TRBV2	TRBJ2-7	TGTGCCAGCAGTGTATCTAGCGGCAACACTTTAACCTACGAGCAGTACTTC	CASSVSSGNTLTYEQYF
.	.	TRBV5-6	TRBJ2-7	TGTGCCAGCAGCTGGGGACCGCCGGGCTACGAGCAGTACTTC	CASSWGPPGYEQYF
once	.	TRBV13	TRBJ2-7	TGTGCCAGCAGCTTAATGGACGACTACGAGCAGTACTTC	CASSLMDDYEQYF
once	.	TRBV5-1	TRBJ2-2	TGCGCCAGCAGCTTGGTAGCGACGAACACCGGGGAGCTGTTTTTT	CASSLVATNTGELFF
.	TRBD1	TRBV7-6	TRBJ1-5	TGTGCCAGCAGCCGGGACAGCTTGCCCCAGCATTTT	CASSRDSLPQHF
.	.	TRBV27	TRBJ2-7	TGTGCCAGCAGTTTCGGGGTTTTCTACGAGCAGTACTTC	CASSFGVFYEQYF
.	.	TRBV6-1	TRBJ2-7	TGTGCCAGCATCGAATCCGAGCAGTACTTC	CASIESEQYF
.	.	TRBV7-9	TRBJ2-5	TGTGCCAGCAGCGCCCCTAGGGAACAAGAGACCCAGTACTTC	CASSAPREQETQYF
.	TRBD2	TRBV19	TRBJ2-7	TGTGCCAGTAGCGCGGGGACTAGCGGAGATTACGAGCAGTACTTC	CASSAGTSGDYEQYF
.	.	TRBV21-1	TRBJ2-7	TGTGCCAGCAGCAAAGCAGGGAGAACTAGCGGGGTAGCCTACGAGCAGTACTTC	CASSKAGRTSGVAYEQYF
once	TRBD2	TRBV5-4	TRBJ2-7	TGTGCCAGCAGGGCCGGGACTAGCGGGATGAGGGGCGAGCAGTACTTC	CASRAGTSGMRGEQYF
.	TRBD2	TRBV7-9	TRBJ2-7	TGTGCCAGCAGCTTAAGAATCGGGACTACCTTCTACGAGCAGTACTTC	CASSLRIGTTFYEQYF
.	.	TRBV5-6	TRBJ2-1	TGTGCCAGCAGCCTTGGGACTGATTGGATGTACAATGAGCAGTTCTTC	CASSLGTDWMYNEQFF
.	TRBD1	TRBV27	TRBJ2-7	TGTGCCAGCAGGGTGGGACAGGGGAGCGAGCAGTACTTC	CASRVGQGSEQYF
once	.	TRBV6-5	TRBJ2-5	TGTGCCAGCAGTTACTCGGAGGGGACTCAAGAGACCCAGTACTTC	CASSYSEGTQETQYF
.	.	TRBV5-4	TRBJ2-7	TGTGCCAGCAGCTTGGATGGACAATCCTACGAGCAGTACTTC	CASSLDGQSYEQYF
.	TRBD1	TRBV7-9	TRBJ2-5	TGTGCCAGCAGCTCCCTCCGACAGGGTGCAAAGACCCAGTACTTC	CASSSLRQGAKTQYF
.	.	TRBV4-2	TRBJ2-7	TGTGCCAGCAGCCACCATGACGGGACCTACGAGCAGTACTTC	CASSHHDGTYEQYF
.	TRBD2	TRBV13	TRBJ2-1	TGTGCCAGCAGCCCAGGGACTAGCGCCTACAATGAGCAGTTCTTC	CASSPGTSAYNEQFF
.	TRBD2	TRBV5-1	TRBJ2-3	TGCGCCAGCAGCTTGGGGGGGAGCGGGAGCTCCTATACGCAGTATTTT	CASSLGGSGSSYTQYF
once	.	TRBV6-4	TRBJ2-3	TGTGCCAGCAGTGTGAGCGGAACAGATACGCAGTATTTT	CASSVSGTDTQYF
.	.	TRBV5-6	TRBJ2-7	TGTGCCAGCAGCCTAACCTACGAGCAGTACTTC	CASSLTYEQYF
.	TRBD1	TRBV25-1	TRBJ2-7	TGTGCCAGCAGTAAATTAGGACAGGGGGCGATTAGAACCTACGAGCAGTACTTC	CASSKLGQGAIRTYEQYF
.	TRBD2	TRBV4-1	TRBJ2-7	TGCGCCAGCAGCCAAGGGTCGGGACTAGCACCCTACGAGCAGTACTTC	CASSQGSGLAPYEQYF
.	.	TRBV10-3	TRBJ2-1	TGTGCCATCAGTGAGTTGGACATAGCGGAGAGCTCCTACAATGAGCAGTTCTTC	CAISELDIAESSYNEQFF
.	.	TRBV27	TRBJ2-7	TGTGCCAGCACCTTAAGAGGCGGTAGCTCCTACGAGCAGTACTTC	CASTLRGGSSYEQYF
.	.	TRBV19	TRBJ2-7	TGTGCCAGTAGTATGGGACCGATCTCCTACGAGCAGTACTTC	CASSMGPISYEQYF
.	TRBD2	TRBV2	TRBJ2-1	TGTGCCAGCAGTGAAGTTCCGGGACTAGCGCACAATGAGCAGTTCTTC	CASSEVPGLAHNEQFF
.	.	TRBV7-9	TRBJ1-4	TGTGCCAGCAGCTTAGGGCCCGGGAGGGAACCAAATGAAAAACTGTTTTTT	CASSLGPGREPNEKLFF
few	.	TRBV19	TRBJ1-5	TGTGCCAGTAGTCACAGCGGGGGTCAGCCCCAGCATTTT	CASSHSGGQPQHF
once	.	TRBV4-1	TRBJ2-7	TGCGCCAGCAGCCAAGATTTCAGTCCCACGAGAGACGAGCAGTACTTC	CASSQDFSPTRDEQYF
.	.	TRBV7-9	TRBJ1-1	TGTGCCAGCAGCTTAGTAGGGTCTGTGACTGAAGCTTTCTTT	CASSLVGSVTEAFF
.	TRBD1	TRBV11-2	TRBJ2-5	TGTGCCAGCAGCGATGAACAGGGGGCGCGGGAGACCCAGTACTTC	CASSDEQGARETQYF
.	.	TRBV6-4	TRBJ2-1	TGTGCCAGCAGTGACAGGGCGATTAGCTCCTACAATGAGCAGTTCTTC	CASSDRAISSYNEQFF